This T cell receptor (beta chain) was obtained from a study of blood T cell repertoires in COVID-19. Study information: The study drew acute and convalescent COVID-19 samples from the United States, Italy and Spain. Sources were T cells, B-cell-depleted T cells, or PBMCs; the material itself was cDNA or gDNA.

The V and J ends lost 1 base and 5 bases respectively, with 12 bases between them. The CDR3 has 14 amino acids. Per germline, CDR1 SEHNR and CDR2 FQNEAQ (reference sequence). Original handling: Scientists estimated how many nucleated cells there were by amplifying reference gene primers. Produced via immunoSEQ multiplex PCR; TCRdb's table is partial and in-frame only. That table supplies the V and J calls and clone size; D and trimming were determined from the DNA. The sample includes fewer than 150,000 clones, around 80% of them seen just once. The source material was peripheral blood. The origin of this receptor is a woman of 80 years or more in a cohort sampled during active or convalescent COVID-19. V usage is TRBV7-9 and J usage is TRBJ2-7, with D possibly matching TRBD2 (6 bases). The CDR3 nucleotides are TGTGCCAGCAGCTTAGGTCGGGACTGGAACGAGCAGTACTTC. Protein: CASSLGRDWNEQYF.